This is a list of T cell receptor beta chains from one sample in a study of shared clonotypes between healthy human individuals. Here immunoSEQ multiplex PCR was the method, and the copy in TCRdb shows in-frame clones only, minus some. The sample shows over 2 million clones, 85% to 95% of them seen only once. The sequencing sample was made of naive CD4+ T cells sorted from blood. The receptors were sampled from a man aged 18 to 29 in good health. CDR3s include the opening cysteine and the closing phenylalanine or tryptophan. The D gene is left open where the match is weak. Expanded clones get a size class; other rows say once, few or many, or leave the size out.

>12|.|TRBJ2-5|once|TRBV19
CASSGPGETQYF
TGTGCCAGTAGTGGTCCGGGGGAGACCCAGTACTTC
>16|TRBD2|TRBJ2-2|.|TRBV7-9
CASRSAASGIAGELFF
TGTGCCAGCAGATCCGCGGCGAGCGGGATCGCCGGGGAGCTGTTTTTT
>15|.|TRBJ1-3|.|TRBV7-9
CASSLGRYSGNTIYF
TGTGCCAGCAGCTTGGGCCGGTACTCTGGAAACACCATATATTTT
>18|TRBD1|TRBJ1-5|.|TRBV29-1
CSVEERARGQTINQPQHF
TGCAGCGTTGAAGAACGGGCACGGGGACAGACGATAAACCAGCCCCAGCATTTT
>15|TRBD1|TRBJ1-3|.|TRBV10-3
CAIRPEGAPGNTIYF
TGTGCCATCAGACCGGAGGGGGCCCCTGGAAACACCATATATTTT
>14|TRBD2|TRBJ2-7|.|TRBV6-6
CASTRTSGSYEQYF
TGTGCCAGCACGAGGACTAGCGGCTCCTACGAGCAGTACTTC
>14|.|TRBJ2-2|.|TRBV28
CASSWTEATGELFF
TGTGCCAGCAGTTGGACGGAAGCAACCGGGGAGCTGTTTTTT
>13|TRBD2|TRBJ2-7|.|TRBV27
CASRLAGAYEQYF
TGTGCCAGCAGATTAGCGGGAGCCTACGAGCAGTACTTC
>17|.|TRBJ2-6|.|TRBV18
CASSPGVRNSGANVLTF
TGTGCCAGCTCACCGGGGGTTAGGAACTCTGGGGCCAACGTCCTGACTTTC
>14|.|TRBJ1-5|once|TRBV30
CAWSGDIYNQPQHF
TGTGCCTGGAGTGGCGACATCTACAATCAGCCCCAGCATTTT
>13|.|TRBJ1-1|once|TRBV25-1
CASTGMGNTEAFF
TGTGCCAGCACCGGGATGGGGAACACTGAAGCTTTCTTT
>13|.|TRBJ2-5|.|TRBV18
CASSPGLQETQYF
TGTGCCAGCTCACCGGGCCTCCAAGAGACCCAGTACTTC
>14|.|TRBJ1-6|.|TRBV6-6
CASRITRENSPLHF
TGTGCCAGCAGGATAACTAGGGAGAATTCACCCCTCCACTTT
>16|TRBD1|TRBJ1-4|.|TRBV4-1
CASSQRQGATNEKLFF
TGCGCCAGCAGCCAGAGACAGGGAGCAACTAATGAAAAACTGTTTTTT
>11|.|TRBJ2-1|.|TRBV11-2
CASTQGREQFF
TGTGCCAGCACCCAAGGTCGTGAGCAGTTCTTC
>11|.|TRBJ2-7|few|TRBV5-8
CASSLGGEQYF
TGTGCCAGCAGCTTGGGGGGCGAGCAGTACTTC
>14|TRBD1|TRBJ1-5|.|TRBV7-2
CASSSGQGSQPQHF
TGTGCCAGCAGCTCCGGACAGGGGAGTCAGCCCCAGCATTTT
>12|.|TRBJ2-1|.|TRBV25-1
CASRQVGNEQFF
TGTGCCAGCAGACAGGTCGGCAATGAGCAGTTCTTC
>13|.|TRBJ1-2|.|TRBV19
CASAVPGYYGYTF
TGTGCCAGTGCGGTCCCAGGGTACTATGGCTACACCTTC
>14|.|TRBJ1-2|.|TRBV2
CASSGQGGNYGYTF
TGTGCCAGCAGCGGCCAGGGCGGGAACTATGGCTACACCTTC
>15|.|TRBJ1-3|.|TRBV6-1
CASRRDSSSGNTIYF
TGTGCCAGCAGGAGAGACAGTAGCTCTGGAAACACCATATATTTT
>11|TRBD2|TRBJ2-1|.|TRBV18
CASSPGLDLFF
TGTGCCAGCTCACCAGGACTAGATCTGTTCTTC
>13|TRBD1|TRBJ1-1|.|TRBV6-5
CASKQTGEVVAFF
TGTGCCAGCAAACAGACAGGGGAGGTGGTAGCTTTCTTT
>16|.|TRBJ2-3|.|TRBV5-1
CASSLPRTTFTDTQYF
TGCGCCAGCAGCCTGCCGCGGACTACATTCACAGATACGCAGTATTTT
>15|TRBD2|TRBJ2-3|.|TRBV5-1
CASSLASGRGDTQYF
TGCGCCAGCAGCTTGGCTAGCGGGAGGGGAGATACGCAGTATTTT
>16|TRBD1|TRBJ2-3|.|TRBV11-2
CASSKGAGGNTDTQYF
TGTGCCAGCAGCAAAGGGGCAGGGGGCAACACAGATACGCAGTATTTT
>14|.|TRBJ2-1|.|TRBV5-1
CASSLELVDNEQFF
TGCGCCAGCAGCTTGGAACTAGTAGACAATGAGCAGTTCTTC
>12|.|TRBJ2-1|.|TRBV4-1
CASSLTRNQQFF
TGCGCCAGCAGCCTTACTAGGAATCAGCAGTTCTTC
>14|.|TRBJ1-1|.|TRBV5-1
CASSPRTRGNEAFF
TGCGCCAGCAGCCCCCGGACCCGGGGGAATGAAGCTTTCTTT
>14|.|TRBJ1-2|.|TRBV4-1
CASSQVDATVGYTF
TGCGCCAGCAGCCAAGTCGATGCGACTGTAGGCTACACCTTC
>12|TRBD1|TRBJ1-4|.|TRBV27
CASGDRGGKLFF
TGTGCCAGCGGGGACAGGGGTGGAAAACTGTTTTTT
>16|TRBD2|TRBJ2-7|.|TRBV7-2
CASSATSGGAPYEQYF
TGTGCCAGCAGCGCCACTAGCGGGGGGGCCCCCTACGAGCAGTACTTC
>13|.|TRBJ1-5|.|TRBV5-4
CASSPEGGQPQHF
TGTGCCAGCAGCCCGGAGGGAGGGCAGCCCCAGCATTTT
>13|TRBD2|TRBJ2-7|.|TRBV6-5
CASSQREGLEQYF
TGTGCCAGTTCGCAGCGGGAGGGCCTAGAGCAGTACTTC
>14|TRBD1|TRBJ2-7|.|TRBV4-3
CASSHGTDSYEQYF
TGCGCCAGCAGCCATGGGACAGACTCCTACGAGCAGTACTTC
>14|.|TRBJ2-7|.|TRBV27
CASRAGTLVVKQYF
TGTGCCAGCAGGGCCGGGACCCTCGTTGTGAAGCAGTACTTC
>14|.|TRBJ2-1|.|TRBV10-3
CATRAGEGINEQFF
TGTGCCACCCGAGCGGGTGAGGGGATAAATGAGCAGTTCTTC
>15|TRBD1|TRBJ2-7|.|TRBV18
CASSPSRTGPYEQYF
TGTGCCAGCTCACCTTCTCGGACAGGGCCGTACGAGCAGTACTTC
>15|.|TRBJ1-2|once|TRBV2
CASSITGLIKAGYTF
TGTGCCAGCAGTATCACAGGGTTAATTAAGGCTGGCTACACCTTC
>14|TRBD1|TRBJ2-1|.|TRBV19
CASSIGAGGNEQFF
TGTGCCAGTAGTATAGGGGCAGGGGGAAATGAGCAGTTCTTC
>14|TRBD1|TRBJ1-4|.|TRBV6-5
CASRGQGSSEKLFF
TGTGCCAGCAGAGGACAGGGCTCTAGTGAAAAACTGTTTTTT
>14|.|TRBJ2-2|.|TRBV7-9
CASSLEGNTGELFF
TGTGCCAGCAGCTTAGAGGGGAACACCGGGGAGCTGTTTTTT
>15|.|TRBJ1-4|.|TRBV14
CASSQGQTTNEKLFF
TGTGCCAGCAGCCAAGGACAGACAACTAATGAAAAACTGTTTTTT
>16|.|TRBJ1-5|.|TRBV28
CASSFPGFYSNQPQHF
TGTGCCAGCAGTTTTCCGGGATTTTATAGCAATCAGCCCCAGCATTTT
>17|.|TRBJ2-4|.|TRBV30
CACVVWDGGVAKNIQYF
TGTGCCTGCGTTGTTTGGGACGGTGGAGTAGCCAAAAACATTCAGTACTTC
>20|TRBD2|TRBJ2-2|.|TRBV5-4
CASSPSSGTSGGAGSGELFF
TGTGCCAGCAGCCCCTCAAGTGGGACTAGCGGGGGGGCCGGGTCCGGGGAGCTGTTTTTT
>15|TRBD2|TRBJ2-7|.|TRBV19
CASSIGGSNVNEQYF
TGTGCCAGTAGTATTGGCGGGAGTAACGTCAACGAGCAGTACTTC
>13|.|TRBJ2-7|.|TRBV28
CASSLIGGDEQYF
TGTGCCAGCAGTTTAATCGGGGGCGACGAGCAGTACTTC
>16|.|TRBJ1-5|.|TRBV28
CASYPLLLRSNQPQHF
TGTGCCAGCTACCCCCTCTTGTTGCGTAGCAATCAGCCCCAGCATTTT
>16|.|TRBJ1-5|.|TRBV6-1
CASSEVGGLSNQPQHF
TGTGCCAGCAGTGAAGTGGGAGGGCTAAGCAATCAGCCCCAGCATTTT
>11|.|TRBJ2-3|.|TRBV7-9
CASSSFYTQYF
TGTGCCAGCAGCTCCTTCTATACGCAGTATTTT
>11|.|TRBJ1-3|.|TRBV10-3
CAISGGNTIYF
TGTGCCATCAGCGGGGGAAACACCATATATTTT